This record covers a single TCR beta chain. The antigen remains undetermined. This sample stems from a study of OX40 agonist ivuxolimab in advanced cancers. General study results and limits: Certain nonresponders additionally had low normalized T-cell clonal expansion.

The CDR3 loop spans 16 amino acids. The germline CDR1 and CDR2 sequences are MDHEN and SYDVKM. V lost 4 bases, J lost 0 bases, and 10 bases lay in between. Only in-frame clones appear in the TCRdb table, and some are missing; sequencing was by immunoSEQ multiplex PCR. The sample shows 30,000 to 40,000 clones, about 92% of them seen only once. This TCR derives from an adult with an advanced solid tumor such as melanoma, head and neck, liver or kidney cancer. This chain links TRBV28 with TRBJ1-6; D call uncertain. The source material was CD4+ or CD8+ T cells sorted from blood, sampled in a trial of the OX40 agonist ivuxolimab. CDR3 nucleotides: TGTGCCAGCAGTTCCACCTATCGCTCCTATAATTCACCCCTCCACTTT. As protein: CASSSTYRSYNSPLHF.